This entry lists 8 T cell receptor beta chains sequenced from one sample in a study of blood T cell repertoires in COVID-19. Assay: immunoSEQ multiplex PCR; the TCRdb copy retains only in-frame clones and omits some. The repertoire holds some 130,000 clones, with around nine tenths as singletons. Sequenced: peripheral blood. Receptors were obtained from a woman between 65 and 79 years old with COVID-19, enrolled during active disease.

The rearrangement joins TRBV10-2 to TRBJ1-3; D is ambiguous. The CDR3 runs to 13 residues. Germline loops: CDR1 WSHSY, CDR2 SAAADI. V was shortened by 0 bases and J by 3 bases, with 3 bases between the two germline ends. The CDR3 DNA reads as TGCGCCAGCAGTGAGTCCCATGGAAACACCATATATTTT. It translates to CASSESHGNTIYF.

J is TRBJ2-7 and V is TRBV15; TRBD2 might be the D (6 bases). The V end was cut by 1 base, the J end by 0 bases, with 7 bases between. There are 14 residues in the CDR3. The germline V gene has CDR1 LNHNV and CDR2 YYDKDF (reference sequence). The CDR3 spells CATSRAGSSYEQYF. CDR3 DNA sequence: TGTGCCACCAGCAGAGCCGGGAGCTCCTACGAGCAGTACTTC.

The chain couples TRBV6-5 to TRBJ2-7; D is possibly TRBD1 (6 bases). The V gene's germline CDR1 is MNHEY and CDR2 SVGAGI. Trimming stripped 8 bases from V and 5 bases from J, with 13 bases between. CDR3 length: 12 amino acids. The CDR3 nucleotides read TGTGCCAGCGGGGGCTGGGAAAACGAGCAGTACTTC. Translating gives CASGGWENEQYF.

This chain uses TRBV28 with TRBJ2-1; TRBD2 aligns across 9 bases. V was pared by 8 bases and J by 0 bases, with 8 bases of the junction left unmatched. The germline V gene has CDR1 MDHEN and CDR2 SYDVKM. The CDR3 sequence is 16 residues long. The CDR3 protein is CASPPLAGNSYNEQFF. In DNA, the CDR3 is TGTGCCAGCCCCCCCCTAGCGGGGAACTCCTACAATGAGCAGTTCTTC.

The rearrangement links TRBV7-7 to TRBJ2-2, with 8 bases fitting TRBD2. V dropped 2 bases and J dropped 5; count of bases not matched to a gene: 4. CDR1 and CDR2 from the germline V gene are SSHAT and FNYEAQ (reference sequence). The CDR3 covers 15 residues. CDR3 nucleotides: TGTGCCAGCAGCTTAAACGGGGGGGATACCGGGGAGCTGTTTTTT. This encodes CASSLNGGDTGELFF.

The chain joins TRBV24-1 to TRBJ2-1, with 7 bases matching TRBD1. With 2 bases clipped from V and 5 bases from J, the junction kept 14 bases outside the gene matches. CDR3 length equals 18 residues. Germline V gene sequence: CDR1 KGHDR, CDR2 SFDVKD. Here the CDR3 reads CATSDSLATGAPNNEQFF. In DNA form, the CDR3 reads TGTGCCACCAGTGATTCTCTGGCCACAGGGGCCCCCAACAATGAGCAGTTCTTC.

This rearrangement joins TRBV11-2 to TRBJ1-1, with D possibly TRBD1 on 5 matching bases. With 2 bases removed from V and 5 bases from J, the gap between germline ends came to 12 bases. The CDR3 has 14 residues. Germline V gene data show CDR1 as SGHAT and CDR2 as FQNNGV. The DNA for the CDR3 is TGTGCCAGCAGCTTATTGTCAGGGTTTACTGAAGCTTTCTTT. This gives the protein CASSLLSGFTEAFF.

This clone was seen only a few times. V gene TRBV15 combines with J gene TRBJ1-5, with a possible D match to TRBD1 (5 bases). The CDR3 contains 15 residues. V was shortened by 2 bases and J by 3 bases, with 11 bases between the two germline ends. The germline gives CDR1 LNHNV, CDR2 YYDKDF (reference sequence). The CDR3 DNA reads TGTGCCACCAGCAGACAAGAGACAGACAATCAGCCCCAGCATTTT. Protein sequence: CATSRQETDNQPQHF.